This entry lists 24 T cell receptor beta chains sequenced from one sample in a study of blood T cell repertoires in COVID-19. Sequenced by immunoSEQ multiplex PCR; TCRdb stores in-frame clones only, minus some. The data show roughly 300,000 clones, roughly 85% seen once. Sequencing input: peripheral blood. These receptors originate from a human donor in a cohort sampled during active COVID-19.

The V gene is TRBV9, the J gene TRBJ2-3, with 10 bases aligning to TRBD2. V lost 0 bases to trimming and J lost 3 bases; unmatched junction nucleotides: 10. The germline V gene has CDR1 SGDLS and CDR2 YYNGEE. The CDR3 spans 18 residues. The CDR3 protein is CASSVGFSASGRTDTQYF. CDR3 nucleotide sequence: TGTGCCAGCAGCGTAGGTTTTTCGGCTAGCGGGAGAACAGATACGCAGTATTTT. Full variable domain (missing parts from reference TRBV9 and TRBJ2-3): DSGVTQTPKHLITATGQRVTLRCSPRSGDLSVYWYQQSLDQGLQFLIQYYNGEERAKGNILERFSAQQFPDLHSELNLSSLELGDSALYFCASSVGFSASGRTDTQYFGPGTRLTVL.

The DNA for the CDR3 is TGCGCCAGCAGCTTAGAAAAAGGGGCTTCGGACGGCTACACCTTC. Amino acid sequence: CASSLEKGASDGYTF. The gene calls are TRBV5-1 and TRBJ1-2; tentative D call: TRBD1 (5 bases). CDR3 length: 15 amino acids. Germline V gene lookup returns CDR1 SGHRS and CDR2 YFSETQ. V was cut by 2 bases and J by 8 bases, with 19 bases left in between.

The J gene is TRBJ2-7, the V gene TRBV7-9; tentatively, D is TRBD1 (5 bases). Trimming took off 8 bases at V and 0 bases at J, with 14 bases between the two ends. CDR3 length: 14 amino acids. Germline V gene sequence: CDR1 SEHNR, CDR2 FQNEAQ (reference sequence). The CDR3 DNA reads as TGTGCCAGCTCGAAGCAGGGTAGCTCCTACGAGCAGTACTTC. It encodes CASSKQGSSYEQYF.

J is TRBJ1-1 and V is TRBV7-9, with D unclear. This CDR3 spans 13 amino acids. Germline V lookup: CDR1 SEHNR, CDR2 FQNEAQ (reference sequence). V was cut by 1 base and J by 3 bases, with 6 bases left in between. This CDR3 is CASSLGAHTEAFF. CDR3 DNA: TGTGCCAGCAGCTTAGGGGCCCACACTGAAGCTTTCTTT.

With regard to this clone: Mismatch with germline at one junction end may stem from a read error. V is TRBV7-7 and J is TRBJ2-2; 9 positions match TRBD2. Germline assignment: CDR1 SSHAT and CDR2 FNYEAQ (reference sequence). The CDR3 runs to 15 residues. The DNA for the CDR3 is TGTGCTAGCAGCTTAGTAGCGGGAGTCACCGGGGAGCTGTTTTTT. Translating it yields CASSLVAGVTGELFF.

This clone was detected many times. The gene calls are TRBV6-2 or TRBV6-3 and TRBJ2-7; tentatively, D is TRBD2 (5 bases). Per the germline V gene, CDR1 is MNHEY and CDR2 is SVGEGT. There are 15 residues in the CDR3. The V and J ends lost 5 bases and 6 bases respectively, with 20 bases between them. As DNA, the CDR3 is TGTGCCAGCAGTCCGGCGCGATCTCGTAGCGTCGAGCAGTACTTC. It is translated as CASSPARSRSVEQYF.

The V and J genes are TRBV4-2 and TRBJ1-1; 7 nucleotides agree with TRBD1. CDR1 and CDR2 from the germline V gene are LGHNA and YNFKEQ. Germline trimming cut 0 bases from V and 1 base from J; bases unmatched to any gene: 5. CDR3 size: 16 residues. The CDR3 DNA follows: TGTGCCAGCAGCCAAGATCCAGGGGGACAGAACACTGAAGCTTTCTTT. This encodes CASSQDPGGQNTEAFF.

The chain uses TRBV7-9 and TRBJ2-2, with 7 bases that match TRBD1. CDR3 length equals 15 residues. Germline V gene data show CDR1 as SEHNR and CDR2 as FQNEAQ (reference sequence). The V segment lost 2 bases and the J segment 5 bases; nucleotides outside the gene matches: 5. The CDR3 sequence: CASSLRQGGTGELFF. The CDR3 DNA reads as TGTGCCAGCAGCTTAAGACAGGGCGGAACCGGGGAGCTGTTTTTT. Variable domain in full (rest from reference TRBV7-9 and TRBJ2-2): DTGVSQNPRHKITKRGQNVTFRCDPISEHNRLYWYRQTLGQGPEFLTYFQNEAQLEKSRLLSDRFSAERPKGSFSTLEIQRTEQGDSAMYLCASSLRQGGTGELFFGEGSRLTVL.

The chain has TRBV4-1 and TRBJ1-1; a possible D gene is TRBD1 (5 bases). This CDR3 has 14 residues. Trimming took off 0 bases at V and 6 bases at J, with 11 bases between the two ends. Per germline, CDR1 MGHRA and CDR2 YSYEKL. The CDR3 sequence: CASSQDWRGAEAFF. The CDR3 region has the DNA TGCGCCAGCAGCCAAGATTGGAGGGGTGCTGAAGCTTTCTTT.

The genes are TRBV6-5 and TRBJ2-7; 10 positions match TRBD1. This CDR3 spans 14 amino acids. V lost 6 bases, J lost 4 bases, and 6 bases stayed unmatched. Germline V gives CDR1 MNHEY, CDR2 SVGAGI. Here the CDR3 DNA reads TGTGCCAGCAGGACCGGGACAGGGGCGTACGAGCAGTACTTC. Protein: CASRTGTGAYEQYF.

The rearrangement joins TRBV9 to TRBJ2-6; no clear D gene. Germline CDR1 is SGDLS and CDR2 is YYNGEE. Trimming removed 0 bases at V and 2 bases at J, with 6 bases between. This CDR3 region has 15 residues. CDR3 sequence (DNA): TGTGCCAGCAGCGTAGGAGTTACTGGGGCCAACGTCCTGACTTTC. It is translated as CASSVGVTGANVLTF.

The J gene is TRBJ2-3, the V gene TRBV5-4; 9 bases align to TRBD2. Germline V gene lookup returns CDR1 SGHNT and CDR2 YYREEE (reference sequence). The CDR3 sequence is 19 residues long. J gave up 4 bases and V 4 bases, and 19 bases lay outside the gene matches. CDR3 coding DNA: TGTGCCAGCAGCGGACGCGGGCTAGCGGGGCCGATTGTCGCAGATACGCAGTATTTT. Translation gives CASSGRGLAGPIVADTQYF.

V is TRBV30 and J is TRBJ2-7; unclear D gene. CDR1 and CDR2 (germline): GTSNPN, SVGIG (reference sequence). V was cut by 4 bases and J by 1 base, with 5 bases left in between. The CDR3 consists of 11 residues. The chain's CDR3 is CAWTRSYEQYF. The CDR3 bases are TGTGCCTGGACTAGATCCTACGAGCAGTACTTC.

This chain joins TRBV6-5 and TRBJ2-1, with 9 nucleotides matching TRBD2. With V trimmed by 11 bases and J by 9 bases, 11 bases remained unmatched. This CDR3 has 13 amino acids. In germline, CDR1 is MNHEY, CDR2 SVGAGI. The CDR3 region has the DNA TGTGCCGGTCGGGTAGCGGGAGAAAGTGAGCAGTTCTTC. It yields the protein CAGRVAGESEQFF.

This clone has only a few counts. The chain employs TRBV24-1 and TRBJ2-3; tentative D call: TRBD2 (7 bases). The length of the CDR3 is 17 residues. Germline-derived CDR1 and CDR2 are KGHDR and SFDVKD. Deletions cut 3 bases from V and 2 bases from J, with 17 bases between. The CDR3 loop is CATSDGGAAATTDTQYF. The CDR3 bases are TGTGCCACCAGTGATGGGGGGGCAGCGGCAACCACAGATACGCAGTATTTT.

The rearrangement uses TRBV4-1 and TRBJ2-1, with 8 nucleotides matching TRBD2. The length of the CDR3 is 19 residues. Trimming removed 0 bases from V and 4 bases from J; junction bases left unmatched: 14. The germline CDR1 and CDR2 sequences are MGHRA and YSYEKL. In DNA form, the CDR3 reads TGCGCCAGCAGCCAAGAGGGCCTAGCGGGCACCCCCAGGTACAATGAGCAGTTCTTC. Translated, it gives CASSQEGLAGTPRYNEQFF.

The chain has TRBV18 and TRBJ2-1, with 7 nucleotides matching TRBD2. This CDR3 is 14 amino acids long. The junction had 4 bases not matched to a gene; V was cut back by 5 bases and J by 3 bases. Germline loops: CDR1 KGHSH, CDR2 LQKENI. CDR3 sequence: CASSSTSFYNEQFF. For the CDR3, the DNA is TGTGCCAGCTCATCGACTAGCTTCTACAATGAGCAGTTCTTC.

The gene calls are TRBV6-5 and TRBJ1-3, with TRBD1 matching over 7 bases. The CDR3 extends over 15 amino acids. V lost 1 base, J lost 4 bases, and 4 bases stayed unmatched. Germline assignment: CDR1 MNHEY and CDR2 SVGAGI. CDR3 sequence: CASSYFGTAGNTIYF. The CDR3 coding sequence is TGTGCCAGCAGTTACTTCGGGACAGCCGGAAACACCATATATTTT.

The chain carries TRBV14 and TRBJ2-5; 14 bases agree with TRBD2. V lost 4 bases and J lost 5; bases outside the gene matches: 12. The germline gives CDR1 SGHDN, CDR2 FVKESK. The CDR3 totals 18 residues. CDR3 residues: CASSRLAGGAGLGETQYF. CDR3 DNA: TGTGCCAGCAGCCGACTAGCGGGAGGGGCCGGCCTTGGGGAGACCCAGTACTTC.

The J gene is TRBJ2-1, the V gene TRBV20-1; D is uncertain. Germline CDR1 is DFQATT and CDR2 is SNEGSKA (reference sequence). Deletions cut 7 bases from V and 6 bases from J, with 7 bases between. The CDR3 totals 10 residues. Here the CDR3 DNA reads TGCAGTGTTCGTTTCAATGAGCAGTTCTTC. It encodes CSVRFNEQFF.

This clone was seen just once. V usage is TRBV7-2 and J usage is TRBJ1-4, with D maybe TRBD1 (5 bases). With 3 bases removed from V and 5 bases from J, the gap between germline ends came to 7 bases. The CDR3 sequence is 13 residues long. The germline gives CDR1 SGHTA, CDR2 FQGNSA. CDR3: CASSFSGNEKLFF. The CDR3, as DNA: TGTGCCAGCAGCTTCTCAGGGAATGAAAAACTGTTTTTT.

This rearrangement joins TRBV7-6 to TRBJ1-2; D unclear. CDR1 is SGHVS and CDR2 is FNYEAQ in the germline V gene. This CDR3 spans 12 amino acids. The germline V and J ends were trimmed by 5 bases and 5 bases, with 9 bases remaining between them. The CDR3 DNA sequence: TGTGCCAGCAGCGACAACTTATATGGCTACACCTTC. It is translated as CASSDNLYGYTF.

The chain recombines TRBV12-5 with TRBJ2-7; tentatively, D is TRBD1 (5 bases). The CDR3 loop spans 11 amino acids. Looked up from germline, CDR1 is LGHNT and CDR2 is FRNRAP. Trimming took off 7 bases at V and 5 bases at J, with 9 bases between the two ends. CDR3 residues: CASARTNEQYF. In DNA, the CDR3 is TGTGCTAGTGCCCGGACAAACGAGCAGTACTTC. The whole variable domain, remainder taken from reference TRBV12-5 and TRBJ2-7, is DARVTQTPRHKVTEMGQEVTMRCQPILGHNTVFWYRQTMMQGLELLAYFRNRAPLDDSGMPKDRFSAEMPDATLATLKIQPSEPRDSAVYFCASARTNEQYFGPGTRLTVT.

The rearrangement joins TRBV30 to TRBJ2-7, with TRBD1 as a possible D gene (5 bases). This CDR3 is 11 amino acids long. Germline CDR1 and CDR2: GTSNPN and SVGIG (reference sequence). Deletions cut 3 bases from V and 2 bases from J, with 5 bases between. CDR3 DNA sequence: TGTGCCTGGAGACAGGCCTACGAGCAGTACTTC. This codes for CAWRQAYEQYF. The full variable domain, its missing parts supplied by reference TRBV30 and TRBJ2-7, is SQTIHQWPATLVQPVGSPLSLECTVEGTSNPNLYWYRQAAGRGLQLLFYSVGIGQISSEVPQNLSASRPQDRQFILSSKKLLLSDSGFYLCAWRQAYEQYFGPGTRLTVT.